Included here is one TCR beta chain sequence, with context. The antigen is unknown. The data were produced by immunoSEQ multiplex PCR, yet TCRdb's version contains in-frame clones alone and is incomplete. Of roughly 200,000 clones listed, roughly 72% are singletons. The data are from a study of cytotoxic CD8 clonotypes in ibrutinib-treated CLL. Study summary: Responses: approximately 25 partial, 2 complete; after median around 70 months, about 14 stayed remitted, approximately twelve progressed. Regarding the study as a whole: Clonality, elevated at ibrutinib response, dropped back toward baseline at progression. Treatment saw public clonotypes, which were uncommon, either contract or stay stable.

The CDR3 extends over 15 amino acids. The V gene's germline CDR1 is LNHDA and CDR2 SQIVND (reference sequence). Trimming took 9 bases from V and 5 from J; bases not matched to a gene: 9. The source was PBMCs, collected after 24 months of ibrutinib treatment. The chain has TRBV19 and TRBJ2-3; TRBD2 agrees at 12 bases. This TCR derives from a human donor with chronic lymphocytic leukemia. The CDR3 sequence: CASRTSGDIIDTQYF. The CDR3 nucleotides read TGTGCCAGCAGGACTAGCGGGGACATCATAGATACGCAGTATTTT. Complete variable domain (other parts from reference TRBV19 and TRBJ2-3): DGGITQSPKYLFRKEGQNVTLSCEQNLNHDAMYWYRQDPGQGLRLIYYSQIVNDFQKGDIAEGYSVSREKKESFPLTVTSAQKNPTAFYLCASRTSGDIIDTQYFGPGTRLTVL.